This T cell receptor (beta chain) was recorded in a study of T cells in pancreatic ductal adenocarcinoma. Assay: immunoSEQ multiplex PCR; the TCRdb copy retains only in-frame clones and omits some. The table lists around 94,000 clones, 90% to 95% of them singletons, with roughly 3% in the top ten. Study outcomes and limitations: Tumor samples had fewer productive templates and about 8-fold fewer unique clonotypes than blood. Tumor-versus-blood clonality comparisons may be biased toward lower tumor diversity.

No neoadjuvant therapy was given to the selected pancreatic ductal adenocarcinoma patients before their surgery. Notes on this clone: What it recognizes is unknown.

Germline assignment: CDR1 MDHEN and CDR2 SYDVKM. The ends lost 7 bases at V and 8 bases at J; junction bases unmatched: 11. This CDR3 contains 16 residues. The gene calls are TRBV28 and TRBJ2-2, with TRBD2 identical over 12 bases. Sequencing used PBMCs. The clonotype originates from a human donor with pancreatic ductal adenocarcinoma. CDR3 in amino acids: CASKRLAGVGGGELFF. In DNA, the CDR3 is TGTGCCAGCAAGAGACTAGCGGGAGTCGGCGGTGGGGAGCTGTTTTTT.